The clone carrying this T cell receptor (beta chain) was found a few times. Its antigen is not identified. The time point: cycle 4 day 1 (C4D1), after around six weeks of nivolumab. Every patient experienced relapse after autologous stem cell transplantation, and brentuximab vedotin exposure varied. These data originate in a study of PD-1 blockade in classical Hodgkin lymphoma. General study results and limits: CD4+ but not CD8+ TCR diversity rose significantly by C4D1.

There are 15 residues in the CDR3. Germline V gene data show CDR1 as SGDLS and CDR2 as YYNGEE. V gave up 0 bases and J gave up 2 bases, with 10 bases separating them. The repertoire was sequenced with immunoSEQ multiplex PCR; TCRdb's copy has only in-frame clones and lacks some. Among approximately 21,000 clones listed, about 70% were seen once. The specimen was peripheral blood mononuclear cells (PBMCs), collected before the fourth cycle of nivolumab. The rearrangement joins TRBV9 to TRBJ2-3; no firm D call. The sequence derives from a human donor with classical Hodgkin lymphoma. CDR3 nucleotides: TGTGCCAGCAGCGTAGGATTTTCTGACACAGATACGCAGTATTTT. This sequence encodes CASSVGFSDTDTQYF.